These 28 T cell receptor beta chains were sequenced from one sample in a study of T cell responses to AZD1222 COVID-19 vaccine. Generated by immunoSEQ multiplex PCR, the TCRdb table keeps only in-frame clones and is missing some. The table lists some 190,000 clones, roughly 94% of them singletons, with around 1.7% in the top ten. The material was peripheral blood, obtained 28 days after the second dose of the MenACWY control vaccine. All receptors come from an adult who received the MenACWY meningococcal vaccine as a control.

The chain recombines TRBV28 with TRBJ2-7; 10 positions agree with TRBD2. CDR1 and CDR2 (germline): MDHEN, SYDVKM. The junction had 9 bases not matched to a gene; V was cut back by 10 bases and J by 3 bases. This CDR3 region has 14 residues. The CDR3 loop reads CAIRAGGPSYEQYF. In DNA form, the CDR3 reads TGTGCCATCAGAGCGGGAGGGCCGAGCTACGAGCAGTACTTC.

The CDR3 here is CASSQQRDTPSYEQYF. CDR3 nucleotides: TGCGCCAGCAGCCAACAACGGGACACCCCCTCCTACGAGCAGTACTTC. This chain links TRBV5-1 with TRBJ2-7, with D possibly TRBD1 on 6 matching bases. The CDR3 runs 16 residues. Germline assignment: CDR1 SGHRS and CDR2 YFSETQ. Trimming shortened V by 4 bases and J by 0 bases, and 17 bases separated the two germline ends. Variable domain in full (rest from reference TRBV5-1 and TRBJ2-7): KAGVTQTPRYLIKTRGQQVTLSCSPISGHRSVSWYQQTPGQGLQFLFEYFSETQRNKGNFPGRFSGRQFSNSRSEMNVSTLELGDSALYLCASSQQRDTPSYEQYFGPGTRLTVT.

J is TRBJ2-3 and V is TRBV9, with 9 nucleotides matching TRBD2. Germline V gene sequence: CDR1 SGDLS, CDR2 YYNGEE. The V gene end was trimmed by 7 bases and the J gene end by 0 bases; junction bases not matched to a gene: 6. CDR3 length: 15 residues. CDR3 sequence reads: CASSRTSASTDTQYF. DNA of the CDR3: TGTGCCAGCTCCCGGACTAGCGCTAGCACAGATACGCAGTATTTT.

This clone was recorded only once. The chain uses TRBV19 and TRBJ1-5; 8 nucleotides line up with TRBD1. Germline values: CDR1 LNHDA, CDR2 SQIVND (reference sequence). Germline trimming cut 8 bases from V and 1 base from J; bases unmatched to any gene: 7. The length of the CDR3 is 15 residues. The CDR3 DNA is TGTGCCAGTTCTCCCTGGACAGGGAGCAATCAGCCCCAGCATTTT. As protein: CASSPWTGSNQPQHF.

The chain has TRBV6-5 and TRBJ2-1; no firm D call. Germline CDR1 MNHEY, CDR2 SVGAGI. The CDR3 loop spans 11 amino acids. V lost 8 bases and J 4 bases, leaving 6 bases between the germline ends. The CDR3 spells CASDGYNEQFF. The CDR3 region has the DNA TGTGCCAGCGACGGGTACAATGAGCAGTTCTTC.

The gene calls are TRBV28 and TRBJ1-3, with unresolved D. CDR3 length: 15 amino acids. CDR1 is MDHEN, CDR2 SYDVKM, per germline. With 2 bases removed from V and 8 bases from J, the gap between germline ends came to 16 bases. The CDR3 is CASSLGVPLLDTIYF. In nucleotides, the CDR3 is TGTGCCAGCAGTTTAGGGGTCCCTTTGTTAGACACCATATATTTT.

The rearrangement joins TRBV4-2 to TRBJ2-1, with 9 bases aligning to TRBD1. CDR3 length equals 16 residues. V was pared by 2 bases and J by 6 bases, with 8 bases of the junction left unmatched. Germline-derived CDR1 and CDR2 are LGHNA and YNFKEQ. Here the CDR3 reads CASSQIGTGSTNEQFF. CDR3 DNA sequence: TGTGCCAGCAGCCAAATCGGGACAGGGTCCACCAATGAGCAGTTCTTC.

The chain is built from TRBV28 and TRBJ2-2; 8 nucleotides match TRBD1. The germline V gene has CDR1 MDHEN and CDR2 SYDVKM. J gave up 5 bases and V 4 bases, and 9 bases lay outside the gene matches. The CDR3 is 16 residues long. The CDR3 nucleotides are TGTGCCAGCAGTTCAGCCGACAGGGGCGGAACCGGGGAGCTGTTTTTT. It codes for CASSSADRGGTGELFF.

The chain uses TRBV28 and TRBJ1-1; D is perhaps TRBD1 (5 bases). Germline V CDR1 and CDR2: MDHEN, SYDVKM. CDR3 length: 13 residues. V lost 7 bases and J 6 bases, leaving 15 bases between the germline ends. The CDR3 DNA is TGTGCCAGCACCCTAAAGGGGAGTCCTGAAGCTTTCTTT. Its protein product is CASTLKGSPEAFF.

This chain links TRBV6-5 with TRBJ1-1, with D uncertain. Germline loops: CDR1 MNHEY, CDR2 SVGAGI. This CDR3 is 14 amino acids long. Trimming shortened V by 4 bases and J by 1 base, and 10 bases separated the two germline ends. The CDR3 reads CASSSWRGNTEAFF. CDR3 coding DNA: TGTGCCAGCAGTTCATGGCGGGGGAACACTGAAGCTTTCTTT.

CDR3 region: CASGPQDGYTF. CDR3 in DNA: TGTGCCAGCGGACCACAGGATGGCTACACCTTC. The V and J genes are TRBV12-3 or TRBV12-4 and TRBJ1-2; possibly TRBD1 for D (5 bases). V lost 8 bases and J 6 bases, leaving 10 bases between the germline ends. CDR3 length: 11 amino acids.

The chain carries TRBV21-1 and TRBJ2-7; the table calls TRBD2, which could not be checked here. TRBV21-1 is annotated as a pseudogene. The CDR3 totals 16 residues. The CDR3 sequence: CASPRGSGRRNYEQYF. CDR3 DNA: TGTGCCAGCCCCCGAGGTTCCGGGAGAAGAAACTACGAGCAGTACTTC.

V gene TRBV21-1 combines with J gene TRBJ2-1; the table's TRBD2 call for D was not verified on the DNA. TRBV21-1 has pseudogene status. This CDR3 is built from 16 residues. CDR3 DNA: TGTGCCAGCAGCAAAGTACATCGAGGGAACCACAATGAGCAGTTCTTC. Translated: CASSKVHRGNHNEQFF.

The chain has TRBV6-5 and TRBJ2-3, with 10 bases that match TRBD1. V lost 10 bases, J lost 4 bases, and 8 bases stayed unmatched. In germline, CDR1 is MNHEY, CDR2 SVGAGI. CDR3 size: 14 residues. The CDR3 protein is CANQGQGDADTQYF. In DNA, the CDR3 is TGTGCCAACCAAGGACAGGGGGATGCAGATACGCAGTATTTT.

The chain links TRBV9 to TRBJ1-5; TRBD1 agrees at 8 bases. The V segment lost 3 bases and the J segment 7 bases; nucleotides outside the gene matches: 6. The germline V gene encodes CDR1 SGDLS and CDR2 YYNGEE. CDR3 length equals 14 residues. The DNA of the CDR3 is TGTGCCAGCAGCGCGGGACAGGTTAGCCAGCCCCAGCATTTT. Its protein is CASSAGQVSQPQHF.

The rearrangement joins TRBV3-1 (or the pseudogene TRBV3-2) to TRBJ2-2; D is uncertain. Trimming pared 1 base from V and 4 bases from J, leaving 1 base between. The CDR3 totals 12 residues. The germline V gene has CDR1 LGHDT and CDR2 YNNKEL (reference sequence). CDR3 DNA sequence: TGTGCCAGCAGCCAAGGCACCGGGGAGCTGTTTTTT. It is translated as CASSQGTGELFF.

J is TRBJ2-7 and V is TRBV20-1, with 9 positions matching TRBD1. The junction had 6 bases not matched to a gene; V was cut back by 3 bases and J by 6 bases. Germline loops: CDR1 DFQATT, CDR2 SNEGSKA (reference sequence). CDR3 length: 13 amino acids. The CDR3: CSASGQGIREQYF. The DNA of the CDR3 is TGCAGTGCTAGTGGACAGGGGATTCGCGAGCAGTACTTC.

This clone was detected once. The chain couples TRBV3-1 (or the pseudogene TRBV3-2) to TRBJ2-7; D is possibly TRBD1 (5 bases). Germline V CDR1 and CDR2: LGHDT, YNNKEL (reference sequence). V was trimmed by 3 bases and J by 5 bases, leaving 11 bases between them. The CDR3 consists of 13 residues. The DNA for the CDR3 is TGTGCCAGCAGCCAGATGCCCAGGGACGAGCAGTACTTC. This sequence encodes CASSQMPRDEQYF.

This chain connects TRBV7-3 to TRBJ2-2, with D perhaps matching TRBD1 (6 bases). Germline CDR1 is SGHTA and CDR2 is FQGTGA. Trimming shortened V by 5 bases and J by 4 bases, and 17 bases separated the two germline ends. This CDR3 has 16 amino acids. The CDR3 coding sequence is TGTGCCAGCAGCCCCCAGGGACATAGTGGCACCGGGGAGCTGTTTTTT. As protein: CASSPQGHSGTGELFF.

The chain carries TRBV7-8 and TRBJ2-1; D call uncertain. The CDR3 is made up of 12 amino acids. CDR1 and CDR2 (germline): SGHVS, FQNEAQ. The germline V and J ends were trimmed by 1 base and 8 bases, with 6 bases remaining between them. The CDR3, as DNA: TGTGCCAGCAGCTTAGATTCCCATGAGCAGTTCTTC. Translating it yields CASSLDSHEQFF.

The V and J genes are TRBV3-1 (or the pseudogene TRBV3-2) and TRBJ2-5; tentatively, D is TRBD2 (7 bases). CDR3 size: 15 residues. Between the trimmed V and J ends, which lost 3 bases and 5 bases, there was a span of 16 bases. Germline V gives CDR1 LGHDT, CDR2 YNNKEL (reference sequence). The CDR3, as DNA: TGTGCCAGCAGCCATGGCGTAGGGGGAGGGGAGACCCAGTACTTC. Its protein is CASSHGVGGGETQYF.

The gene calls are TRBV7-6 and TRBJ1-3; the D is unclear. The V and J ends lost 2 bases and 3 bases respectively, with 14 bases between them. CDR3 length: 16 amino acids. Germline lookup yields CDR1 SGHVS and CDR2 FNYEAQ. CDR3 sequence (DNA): TGTGCCAGCAGCTTATCCGCAGCCGGTAGTGGAAACACCATATATTTT. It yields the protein CASSLSAAGSGNTIYF.

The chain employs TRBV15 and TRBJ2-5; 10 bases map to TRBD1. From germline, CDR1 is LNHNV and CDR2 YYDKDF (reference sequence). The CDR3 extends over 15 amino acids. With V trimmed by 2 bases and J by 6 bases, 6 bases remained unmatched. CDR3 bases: TGTGCCACCAGCAGAACCGGGACAGGGGAGCAGACCCAGTACTTC. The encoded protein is CATSRTGTGEQTQYF. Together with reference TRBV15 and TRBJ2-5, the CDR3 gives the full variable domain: DAMVIQNPRYQVTQFGKPVTLSCSQTLNHNVMYWYQQKSSQAPKLLFHYYDKDFNNEADTPDNFQSRRPNTSFCFLDIRSPGLGDTAMYLCATSRTGTGEQTQYFGPGTRLLVL.

The CDR3 sequence: CASSPGTSGSTGELFF. The DNA of the CDR3 is TGTGCCAGCTCACCCGGGACTAGCGGCTCCACCGGGGAGCTGTTTTTT. The V and J genes are TRBV18 and TRBJ2-2; 11 bases are a match to TRBD2. V shed 3 bases and J 4 bases; nucleotides not matched to a gene: 4. The CDR3 totals 16 residues. CDR1 and CDR2 from the germline V gene are KGHSH and LQKENI.

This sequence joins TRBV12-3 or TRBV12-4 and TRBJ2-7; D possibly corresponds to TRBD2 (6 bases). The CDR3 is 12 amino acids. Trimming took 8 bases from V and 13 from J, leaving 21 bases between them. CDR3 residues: CASQPGAGRHYF. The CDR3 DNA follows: TGTGCCAGCCAACCAGGAGCGGGCCGTCATTACTTC.

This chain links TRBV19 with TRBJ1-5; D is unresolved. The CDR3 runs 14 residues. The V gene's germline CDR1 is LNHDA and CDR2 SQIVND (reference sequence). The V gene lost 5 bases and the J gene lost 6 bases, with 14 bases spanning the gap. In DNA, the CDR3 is TGTGCCAGTAGTCCCGGGCTCCTTCGTCAGCCCCAGCATTTT. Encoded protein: CASSPGLLRQPQHF.

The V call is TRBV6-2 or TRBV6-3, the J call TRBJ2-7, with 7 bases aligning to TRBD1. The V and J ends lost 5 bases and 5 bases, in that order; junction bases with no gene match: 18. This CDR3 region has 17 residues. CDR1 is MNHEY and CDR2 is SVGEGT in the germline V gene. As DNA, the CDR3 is TGTGCCAGCAGTCCCACCTCGTTCCGGGACAGCTGGAACGAGCAGTACTTC. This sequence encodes CASSPTSFRDSWNEQYF.

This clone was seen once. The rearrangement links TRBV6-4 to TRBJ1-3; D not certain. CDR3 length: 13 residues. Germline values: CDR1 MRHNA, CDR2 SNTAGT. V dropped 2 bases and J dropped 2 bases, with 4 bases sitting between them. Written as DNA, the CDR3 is TGTGCCAGCAGTGACAGCCCTGGAAACACCATATATTTT. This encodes CASSDSPGNTIYF.